One and the same sample provided the 22 T cell receptor beta chains below, sequenced in a study of T cell changes during pregnancy in multiple sclerosis (dated by TCRdb to about 2019). Libraries were made using the immunoSEQ multiplex PCR assay. Held by TCRdb, this immuneACCESS table contains in-frame sequences only and omits some clones. Under half of the omission traces to an unresolved V gene where checked; the cause of the rest is unknown. Within this sample are some 85,000 clones, with around 94% of them counted one time only. The ten most abundant clones make up roughly 0.81% of the sample. Material: peripheral blood, obtained in the third trimester of pregnancy. Source of these receptors: a female donor with multiple sclerosis, enrolled in a pregnancy study.

The gene calls are TRBV4-1 and TRBJ1-2; 9 nucleotides agree with TRBD1. The CDR3 totals 14 residues. From germline, CDR1 is MGHRA and CDR2 YSYEKL. Losses at the gene ends were 6 bases for V and 6 bases for J; bases not matched to a gene: 8. The CDR3 here is CASRPGQGRHGYTF. As DNA, the CDR3 is TGCGCCAGCAGGCCGGGACAGGGAAGACATGGCTACACCTTC.

V and J are TRBV19 and TRBJ2-3; 10 positions match TRBD1. In germline, CDR1 is LNHDA, CDR2 SQIVND (reference sequence). This CDR3 region has 14 residues. The V gene end was trimmed by 7 bases and the J gene end by 4 bases; junction bases not matched to a gene: 5. The CDR3 is CASNDRGRSDTQYF. The CDR3, as DNA: TGTGCCAGTAATGACAGGGGGCGCTCAGATACGCAGTATTTT.

The rearrangement joins TRBV9 to TRBJ1-1; TRBD1 matches 7 bases. Germline V CDR1 and CDR2: SGDLS, YYNGEE. There are 17 residues in the CDR3. The V segment lost 3 bases and the J segment 3 bases; nucleotides outside the gene matches: 14. Here the CDR3 DNA reads TGTGCCAGCAGCGACCAACGACAGGGCGGATGGGACACTGAAGCTTTCTTT. The encoded protein is CASSDQRQGGWDTEAFF. Filled out from reference TRBV9 and TRBJ1-1, the complete variable domain reads DSGVTQTPKHLITATGQRVTLRCSPRSGDLSVYWYQQSLDQGLQFLIQYYNGEERAKGNILERFSAQQFPDLHSELNLSSLELGDSALYFCASSDQRQGGWDTEAFFGQGTRLTVV.

V usage is TRBV27 and J usage is TRBJ2-1; 12 positions agree with TRBD2. The germline gives CDR1 MNHEY, CDR2 SMNVEV (reference sequence). Trimming at V came to 7 bases and at J to 5 bases, leaving 3 bases not matched to a gene. This CDR3 is built from 14 residues. The DNA for the CDR3 is TGTGCCAGCACTCTAGCGGGAGGGGACAATGAGCAGTTCTTC. It translates to CASTLAGGDNEQFF.

The V gene is TRBV4-1, the J gene TRBJ2-7; D gene uncertain. V dropped 1 base and J dropped 4 bases, with 8 bases sitting between them. This CDR3 is 13 amino acids long. From germline, CDR1 is MGHRA and CDR2 YSYEKL. The CDR3 DNA follows: TGCGCCAGCAGCCAAGGTTTGAGGTACGAGCAGTACTTC. It translates to CASSQGLRYEQYF.

The gene calls are TRBV5-4 and TRBJ2-1; D is unresolved. Looked up from germline, CDR1 is SGHNT and CDR2 is YYREEE (reference sequence). This CDR3 has 13 amino acids. V gave up 3 bases and J gave up 5 bases, with 9 bases separating them. The CDR3 spells CASSWSRDNEQFF. As DNA, the CDR3 is TGTGCCAGCAGCTGGAGTAGAGACAATGAGCAGTTCTTC.

This clone was detected only once. J is TRBJ2-2 and V is TRBV28; 7 positions match TRBD1. Per germline, CDR1 MDHEN and CDR2 SYDVKM. This CDR3 comprises 15 residues. Trimming cost V 8 bases and J 4 bases; bases outside gene matches: 10. The CDR3 spells CASGTRQGFTGELFF. As DNA, the CDR3 is TGTGCCAGCGGAACGAGACAGGGTTTCACCGGGGAGCTGTTTTTT.

This clone is a singleton in its sample. The chain uses TRBV5-1 and TRBJ2-6, with D maybe TRBD2 (5 bases). Trimming removed 0 bases at V and 1 base at J, with 8 bases between. CDR3 size: 16 residues. CDR1 and CDR2 (germline): SGHRS, YFSETQ. The CDR3, as DNA: TGCGCCAGCAGCTTGGATCGGGGATCTGGGGCCAACGTCCTGACTTTC. It translates to CASSLDRGSGANVLTF.

V is TRBV4-3 and J is TRBJ1-2; 7 bases agree with TRBD1. The CDR3 loop spans 15 amino acids. Germline CDR1 and CDR2: LGHNA and YSLEER. Unmatched junction bases numbered 3, after V lost 1 base and J lost 1 base. CDR3 nucleotides: TGCGCCAGCAGCCAAGGACAGGGACTTAACTATGGCTACACCTTC. This sequence encodes CASSQGQGLNYGYTF.

V and J are TRBV5-6 and TRBJ2-4; TRBD1 matches at 7 bases. This CDR3 region has 11 residues. V lost 4 bases, J lost 9 bases, and 1 base stayed unmatched. Germline V gene lookup returns CDR1 SGHDT and CDR2 YYEEEE. CDR3 in amino acids: CASSNRGIQYF. The CDR3 region has the DNA TGTGCCAGCAGCAACAGGGGCATTCAGTACTTC.

This chain links TRBV5-1 with TRBJ2-2, with a weak D call TRBD1 (5 bases). CDR1 and CDR2 from the germline V gene are SGHRS and YFSETQ. The ends were cut back, 0 bases at V and 4 bases at J, with 10 bases in the middle. The CDR3 sequence is 15 residues long. The CDR3 DNA follows: TGCGCCAGCAGCTTGGGCAGGGCGAGCACCGGGGAGCTGTTTTTT. Its translation: CASSLGRASTGELFF.

The rearrangement uses TRBV7-9 and TRBJ1-4; D gene unclear. The CDR3 is made up of 16 amino acids. In germline, CDR1 is SEHNR, CDR2 FQNEAQ (reference sequence). V lost 0 bases and J lost 8, with 16 bases in between. The chain's CDR3 is CASSLAFGVSGEKLFF. The CDR3 coding sequence is TGTGCCAGCAGCTTAGCGTTTGGGGTCTCGGGGGAAAAACTGTTTTTT. The variable domain in full, with the rest retrieved from reference TRBV7-9 and TRBJ1-4, is DTGVSQNPRHKITKRGQNVTFRCDPISEHNRLYWYRQTLGQGPEFLTYFQNEAQLEKSRLLSDRFSAERPKGSFSTLEIQRTEQGDSAMYLCASSLAFGVSGEKLFFGSGTQLSVL.

The chain recombines TRBV6-5 with TRBJ1-1, with TRBD1 identical over 7 bases. The CDR3 covers 15 residues. The V gene end was trimmed by 1 base and the J gene end by 1 base; junction bases not matched to a gene: 3. Germline V gene data show CDR1 as MNHEY and CDR2 as SVGAGI. CDR3 DNA sequence: TGTGCCAGCAGTTACTTCGGGACAGAGAACACTGAAGCTTTCTTT. Its translation is CASSYFGTENTEAFF.

V is TRBV11-1 and J is TRBJ2-1; 10 bases match TRBD2. V was pared by 4 bases and J by 4 bases, with 4 bases of the junction left unmatched. The germline V gene has CDR1 SGHAT and CDR2 FQDESV (reference sequence). This CDR3 spans 15 amino acids. The CDR3 sequence: CASSSSGRLYNEQFF. CDR3 bases: TGTGCCAGCAGCTCTAGCGGGAGATTGTACAATGAGCAGTTCTTC.

The chain recombines TRBV29-1 with TRBJ1-1, with 9 bases identical to TRBD1. V lost 5 bases, J lost 4 bases, and 5 bases stayed unmatched. This CDR3 contains 13 residues. Germline lookup yields CDR1 SQVTM and CDR2 ANQGSEA. CDR3 amino acids: CSVMTGGITEAFF. CDR3 nucleotide sequence: TGCAGCGTTATGACAGGGGGGATCACTGAAGCTTTCTTT.

The gene calls are TRBV19 and TRBJ2-1, with 10 bases lining up with TRBD2. The J segment lost 9 bases and the V segment lost 3 bases, leaving 8 bases of the junction unmatched. Germline CDR1 is LNHDA and CDR2 is SQIVND (reference sequence). This CDR3 spans 15 amino acids. The CDR3 nucleotides are TGTGCCAGTAGTATCTCAGCGGGAGGGCCTAGTGAGCAGTTCTTC. It specifies CASSISAGGPSEQFF.

V gene TRBV7-9 combines with J gene TRBJ1-1; possible D gene TRBD1, 6 bases. Deletions cut 4 bases from V and 1 base from J, with 13 bases between. The CDR3 runs 15 residues. Germline V gene data show CDR1 as SEHNR and CDR2 as FQNEAQ (reference sequence). The CDR3 loop is CASSSPGGRNTEAFF. The CDR3 bases are TGTGCCAGCAGCTCCCCGGGGGGGCGGAACACTGAAGCTTTCTTT.

The CDR3 spells CASSLQGFEGAFF. The CDR3 nucleotides read TGCGCCAGCAGCCTACAGGGTTTCGAGGGAGCTTTCTTT. The J gene is TRBJ1-1, the V gene TRBV5-1, with D maybe TRBD1 (6 bases). Looked up from germline, CDR1 is SGHRS and CDR2 is YFSETQ. V lost 4 bases, J lost 10 bases, and 17 bases lay in between. The CDR3 covers 13 residues.

The gene calls are TRBV5-1 and TRBJ2-2, with 7 bases aligning to TRBD2. CDR3 size: 15 residues. Germline V gene data show CDR1 as SGHRS and CDR2 as YFSETQ. V shed 5 bases and J 3 bases; nucleotides not matched to a gene: 7. In DNA form, the CDR3 reads TGCGCCAGCAGGTATTTGGCGGGAGACACCGGGGAGCTGTTTTTT. The encoded protein is CASRYLAGDTGELFF.

The chain is built from TRBV27 and TRBJ2-1; tentatively, D is TRBD1 (6 bases). V gave up 5 bases and J gave up 10 bases, with 15 bases separating them. Germline-derived CDR1 and CDR2 are MNHEY and SMNVEV (reference sequence). This CDR3 comprises 13 residues. DNA of the CDR3: TGTGCCAGCAGTGCTGACAGGACTCGAGAGCAGTTCTTC. Translated, it gives CASSADRTREQFF.

V usage is TRBV30 and J usage is TRBJ1-5, with unresolved D. This CDR3 is 15 amino acids long. Trimming left V 0 bases short and J 0 bases short, with 9 bases between. Germline CDR1 reads GTSNPN; CDR2 reads SVGIG (reference sequence). This CDR3 is CAWSVGLNSNQPQHF. The CDR3 bases are TGTGCCTGGAGTGTTGGACTCAATAGCAATCAGCCCCAGCATTTT.

V usage is TRBV4-1 and J usage is TRBJ2-1, with 7 positions matching TRBD2. The V gene's germline CDR1 is MGHRA and CDR2 YSYEKL. With 8 bases clipped from V and 6 bases from J, the junction kept 4 bases outside the gene matches. This CDR3 contains 12 residues. CDR3 DNA: TGCGCCAGCGGACTAGTCGGCAATGAGCAGTTCTTC. Residues: CASGLVGNEQFF.